Listed below are T cell receptor beta chains from one sample, sequenced in a study of T cells after yellow fever vaccination. TCRdb fed the 5' RACE reads into MiXCR, producing one record per CDR3 protein. Here the sample spans a few hundred thousand distinct CDR3 sequences, about 8.3% being singletons. The specimen comprised PBMCs, sampled about 41 days after the first yellow fever vaccination. The receptors were sampled from a young man who received the YFV17D yellow fever vaccine. CDR3s include the opening cysteine and the closing phenylalanine or tryptophan. D genes are given only for firm matches. Not all rows give a size; the values are once, few, many and, for expanded clones, a class.

v_gene	d_gene	abundance	j_gene	CDR3nt	CDR3aa
TRBV4-1	.	few	TRBJ2-5	TGCGCCAGCAGCCAAGGACAGCTAAGAGAGACCCAGTACTTC	CASSQGQLRETQYF
TRBV4-2	.	few	TRBJ1-6	TGTGCCAGCAGCCAAAACCTCAACTCCTATAATTCACCCCTCCACTTT	CASSQNLNSYNSPLHF
TRBV5-1	.	few	TRBJ2-7	TGCGCCAGCGGGACGGGATTATACGAGCAGTACTTC	CASGTGLYEQYF
TRBV20-1	.	once	TRBJ2-1	TGCAGTGCTAGAGCGGAGAACAATGAGCAGTTCTTC	CSARAENNEQFF
TRBV4-2	.	few	TRBJ2-1	TGTGCCAGCAGCCCAGGCAGGATGGGGGGGGCCGACAATGAGCAGTTCTTC	CASSPGRMGGADNEQFF
TRBV4-1	.	few	TRBJ1-3	TGCGCCAGCAGCCACCCTCTGGGGGAAGCTGGAAACACCATATATTTT	CASSHPLGEAGNTIYF
TRBV4-2	.	few	TRBJ1-1	TGTGCCAGCAGCCAAGGCGAGGGGAGGGGAACTGAAGCTTTCTTT	CASSQGEGRGTEAFF
TRBV11-2	.	.	TRBJ1-5	TGTGCCAGCAGCTTAGATGGCGCCGGAGGGGGTCGGGCCCAGCATTTT	CASSLDGAGGGRAQHF
TRBV19	.	.	TRBJ2-6	TGTGCCAGTAGCATCCCTTCGGGCGGGACTGGGGCCAACGTCCTGACTTTC	CASSIPSGGTGANVLTF
TRBV4-3	TRBD2	.	TRBJ2-3	TGCGCCAGCAGCCGCGGGAGGGCTAGCGGGGGGGCAGATACGCAGTATTTT	CASSRGRASGGADTQYF
TRBV5-1	TRBD1	few	TRBJ2-7	TGCGCCAGCAGCGTCGGGACAGGGGGGACCTCCTACGAGCAGTACTTC	CASSVGTGGTSYEQYF
TRBV7-2	.	.	TRBJ2-4	TGTGCCAGCAGCTTAGTCACCCCGACAGCGCTGAAAAACATTCAGTACTTC	CASSLVTPTALKNIQYF
TRBV4-1	.	few	TRBJ1-1	TGCGCCAGCAGCCAAAAAGATCTTGGGGGGAACACTGAAGCTTTCTTT	CASSQKDLGGNTEAFF
TRBV20-1	.	.	TRBJ1-6	TGCAGTGCTAGAGATTTTGGAAGGGGGGACTCACCCCTCCACTTT	CSARDFGRGDSPLHF
TRBV2	.	.	TRBJ2-7	TGTGCCAGCAGTGAAGGGGTCGGGTGGCCCCTGGAGCAGTACTTC	CASSEGVGWPLEQYF
TRBV7-2	.	.	TRBJ2-2	TGTGCCAGCAGCCCTCCCCCGGGACACAACACCGGGGAGCTGTTTTTT	CASSPPPGHNTGELFF
TRBV7-6	.	medium-sized	TRBJ2-1	TGTGCCAGCAGCCCTGGGTATGAGCAGTTCTTC	CASSPGYEQFF
TRBV20-1	.	few	TRBJ2-5	TGCAGTGCTAGCGCCGGCCAGGAGACCCAGTACTTC	CSASAGQETQYF
TRBV11-2	.	many	TRBJ2-3	TGTGCCAGCAGCCCAGGCGGGGCAGATACGCAGTATTTT	CASSPGGADTQYF
TRBV6-2/TRBV6-3	.	few	TRBJ1-1	TGTGCCAGCAGTACTACTACCCAAGCTTTCTTT	CASSTTTQAFF
TRBV18	TRBD2	.	TRBJ2-5	TGTGCCAGCTCACCACCTAGCGGGGCAGAGACCCAGTACTTC	CASSPPSGAETQYF
TRBV5-5	TRBD2	few	TRBJ2-4	TGTGCCAGCAGCACGACAAAAGGGACTAGAAACATTCAGTACTTC	CASSTTKGTRNIQYF
TRBV30	.	.	TRBJ2-7	TGTGCCTGGAGGACACCGAACTCCTACGAGCAGTACTTC	CAWRTPNSYEQYF
TRBV11-2	TRBD2	.	TRBJ2-2	TGTGCCAGCAGACCATTAGGACTAGCGGGCACGAACACCGGGGAGCTGTTTTTT	CASRPLGLAGTNTGELFF
TRBV15	.	few	TRBJ2-4	TGTGCCACCAGCAGGGGCGATGGCATAGCCAAAAACATTCAGTACTTC	CATSRGDGIAKNIQYF
TRBV6-5	TRBD1	few	TRBJ1-2	TGTGCCAGCAAGACAGGGGGCTATGGCTACACCTTC	CASKTGGYGYTF
TRBV12-3/TRBV12-4	TRBD1	many	TRBJ1-2	TGTGCCAGCAGTTTGAGGCCCCGACAGGGGCGACTCTATGGCTACACCTTC	CASSLRPRQGRLYGYTF